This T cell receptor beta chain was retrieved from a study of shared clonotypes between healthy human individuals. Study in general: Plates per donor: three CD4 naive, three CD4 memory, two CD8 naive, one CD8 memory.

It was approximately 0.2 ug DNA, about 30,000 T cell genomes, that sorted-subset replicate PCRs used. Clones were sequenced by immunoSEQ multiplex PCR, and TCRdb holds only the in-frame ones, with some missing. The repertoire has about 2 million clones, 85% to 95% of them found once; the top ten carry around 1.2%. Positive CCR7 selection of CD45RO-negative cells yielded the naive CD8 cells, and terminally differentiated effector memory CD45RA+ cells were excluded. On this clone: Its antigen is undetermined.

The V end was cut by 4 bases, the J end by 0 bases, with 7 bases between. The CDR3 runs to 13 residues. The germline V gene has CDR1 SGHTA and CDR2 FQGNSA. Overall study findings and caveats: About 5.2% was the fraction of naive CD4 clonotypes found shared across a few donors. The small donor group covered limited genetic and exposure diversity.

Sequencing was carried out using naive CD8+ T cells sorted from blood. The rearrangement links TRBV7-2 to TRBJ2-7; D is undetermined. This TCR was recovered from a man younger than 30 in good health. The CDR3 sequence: CASSYRPSYEQYF. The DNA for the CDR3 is TGTGCCAGCAGCTACCGGCCCTCCTACGAGCAGTACTTC.